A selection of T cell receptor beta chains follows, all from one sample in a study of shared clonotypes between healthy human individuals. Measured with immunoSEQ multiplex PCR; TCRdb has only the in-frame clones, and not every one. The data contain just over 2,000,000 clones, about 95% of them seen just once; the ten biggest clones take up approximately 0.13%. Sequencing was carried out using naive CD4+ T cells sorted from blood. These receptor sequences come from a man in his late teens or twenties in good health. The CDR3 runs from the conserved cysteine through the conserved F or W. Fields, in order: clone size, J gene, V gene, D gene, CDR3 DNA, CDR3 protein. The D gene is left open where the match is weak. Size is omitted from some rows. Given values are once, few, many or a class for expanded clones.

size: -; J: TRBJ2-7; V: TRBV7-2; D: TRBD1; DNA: TGTGCCAGCAGCCCGGACAGGTACTCCTACGAGCAGTACTTC; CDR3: CASSPDRYSYEQYF
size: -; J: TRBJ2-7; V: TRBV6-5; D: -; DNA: TGTGCCAGCAGTTACTCTAGGAGGGACGAGCAGTACTTC; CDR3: CASSYSRRDEQYF
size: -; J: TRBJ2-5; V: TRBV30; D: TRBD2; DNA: TGTGCCTGGACCCAAACGACTAGCGGGGGGCACCGGACCCAGTACTTC; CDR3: CAWTQTTSGGHRTQYF
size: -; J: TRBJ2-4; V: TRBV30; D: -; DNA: TGTGCCTGGATGAACATGAACATTCAGTACTTC; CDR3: CAWMNMNIQYF
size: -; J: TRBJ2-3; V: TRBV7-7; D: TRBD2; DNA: TGTGCTAGCAGCGAGACTAGCGAGAGCACAGATACGCAGTATTTT; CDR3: CASSETSESTDTQYF
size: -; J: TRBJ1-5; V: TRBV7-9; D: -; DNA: TGTGCCAGCAGCCCTCGGGAACAGGGAGGGCAGCCCCAGCATTTT; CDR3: CASSPREQGGQPQHF
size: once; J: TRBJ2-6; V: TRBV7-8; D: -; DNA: TGTGCCAGCAGCTTTCCCGGGAACGGGGCCAACGTCCTGACTTTC; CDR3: CASSFPGNGANVLTF
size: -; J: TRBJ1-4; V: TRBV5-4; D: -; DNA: TGTGCCAGCAGCACGGGACCCACGGAGATTAATGAAAAACTGTTTTTT; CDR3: CASSTGPTEINEKLFF
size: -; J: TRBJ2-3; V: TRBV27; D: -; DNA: TGTGCCAGCAGTCTATTAATCACAGGGGAGGGAGATACGCAGTATTTT; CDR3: CASSLLITGEGDTQYF
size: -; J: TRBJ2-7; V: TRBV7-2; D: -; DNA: TGTGCCAGCAGCTTATTCCAGGGAGCCGAGCAGTACTTC; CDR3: CASSLFQGAEQYF
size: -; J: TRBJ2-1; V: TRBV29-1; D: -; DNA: TGCAGCGTTGAAGTCCGACTAGGCTACAATGAGCAGTTCTTC; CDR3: CSVEVRLGYNEQFF
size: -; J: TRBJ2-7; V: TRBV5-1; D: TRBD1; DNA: TGCGCCAGCAGCACGGGACAGGGCTCCTACGAGCAGTACTTC; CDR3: CASSTGQGSYEQYF
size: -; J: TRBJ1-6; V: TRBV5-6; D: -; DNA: TGTGCCAGCAGCTTACAGGGAGGCCGTAATTCACCCCTCCACTTT; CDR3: CASSLQGGRNSPLHF
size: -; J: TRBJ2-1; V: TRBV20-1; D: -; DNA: TGCAGTGCCGAGGGAACCAATGAGCAGTTCTTC; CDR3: CSAEGTNEQFF
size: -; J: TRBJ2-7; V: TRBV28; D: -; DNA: TGTGCCAGCAGTCCCCAACAGGGTTACGAGCAGTACTTC; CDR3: CASSPQQGYEQYF
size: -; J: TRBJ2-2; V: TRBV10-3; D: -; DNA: TGTGCCATCAATCAAGGGGGGGCGAACACCGGGGAGCTGTTTTTT; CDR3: CAINQGGANTGELFF
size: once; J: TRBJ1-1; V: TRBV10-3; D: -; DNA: TGTGCCAGCAGACAAGGCTTTGAAGCTTTCTTT; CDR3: CASRQGFEAFF
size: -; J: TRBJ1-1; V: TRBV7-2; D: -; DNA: TGTGCCAGCAGCCCCCTCAAGAACACTGAAGCTTTCTTT; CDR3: CASSPLKNTEAFF
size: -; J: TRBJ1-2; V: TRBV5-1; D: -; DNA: TGCGCCAGCAGCTTGGTTCGGGGAGTGGAGTATGGCTACACCTTC; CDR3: CASSLVRGVEYGYTF
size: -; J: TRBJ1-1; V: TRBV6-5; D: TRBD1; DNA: TGTGCCAGCAGTTACAGGACAGGGGGCACTGAAGCTTTCTTT; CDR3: CASSYRTGGTEAFF
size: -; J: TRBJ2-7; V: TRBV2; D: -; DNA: TGTGCCAGCAGTGCATCTTTTGGGGAGGCCTACGAGCAGTACTTC; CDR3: CASSASFGEAYEQYF
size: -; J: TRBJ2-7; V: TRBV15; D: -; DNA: TGTGCCACCAGCGCGCAGGGGAGCTTTTCCTACGAGCAGTACTTC; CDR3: CATSAQGSFSYEQYF
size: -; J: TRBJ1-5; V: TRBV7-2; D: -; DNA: TGTGCCAGCGCCGATAGCAATCAGCCCCAGCATTTT; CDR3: CASADSNQPQHF
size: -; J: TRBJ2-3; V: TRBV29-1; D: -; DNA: TGCAGCGTTGAGGTGGGGGCTCCAGATACGCAGTATTTT; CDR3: CSVEVGAPDTQYF
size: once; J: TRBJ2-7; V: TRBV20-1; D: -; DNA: TGCAGTGCTAGAGGCGAGCAGTACTTC; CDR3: CSARGEQYF
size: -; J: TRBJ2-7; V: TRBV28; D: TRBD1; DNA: TGTGCCAGCAGTCCCGGGACAGGGGGCATGAACGAGCAGTACTTC; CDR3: CASSPGTGGMNEQYF
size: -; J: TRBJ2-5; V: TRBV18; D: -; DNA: TGTGCCAGCTCAGGGGGGTCCCAAGAGACCCAGTACTTC; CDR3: CASSGGSQETQYF
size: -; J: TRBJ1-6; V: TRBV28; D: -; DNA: TGTGCCAGCAGCCTGGGCTCAAAGCTAAATTCACCCCTCCACTTT; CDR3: CASSLGSKLNSPLHF
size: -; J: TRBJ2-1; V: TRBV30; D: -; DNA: TGTGCCTGGAGTCGAGGCTACAATGAGCAGTTCTTC; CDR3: CAWSRGYNEQFF
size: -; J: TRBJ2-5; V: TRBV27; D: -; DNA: TGTGCCAGCAGGGATCGACAGGGTATGGAGGGAACCCAGTACTTC; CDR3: CASRDRQGMEGTQYF
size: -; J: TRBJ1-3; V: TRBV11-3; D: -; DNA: TGTGCCAGCAGCTTAGATAAGGACACCATATATTTT; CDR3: CASSLDKDTIYF
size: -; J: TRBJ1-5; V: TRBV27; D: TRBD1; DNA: TGTGCCAGCCGGGACAGCTTTAGCAATCAGCCCCAGCATTTT; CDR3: CASRDSFSNQPQHF